Given below is one TCR beta chain in context. Its antigen is currently unknown. The data are from a study of TIL therapy for anti-PD-1-resistant metastatic lung cancer. The wider study: Progressing patients received lymphodepletion, expanded TIL infusion and IL-2. Most patients had lung adenocarcinoma; a handful of tumors were EGFR-mutant, two ALK-rearranged; half smoked currently or formerly. The study, taken as a whole, reports: TIL clonotype persistence in blood showed no apparent association with response.

Germline CDR1 reads SGHRS; CDR2 reads YFSETQ. The CDR3 runs to 14 residues. Trimming cost V 0 bases and J 5 bases, with 8 bases left between them. This was the immunoSEQ v3 assay. Using immunoSEQ multiplex PCR, the repertoire was profiled, and TCRdb retains in-frame clones only, with some absent. The sample contains 45,000 to 60,000 clones, about 80% of which appear only once. Sample time point: pre-treatment sample, taken before nivolumab and TIL therapy. This TCR came from a woman aged 30-85 years with non-small cell lung cancer. J is TRBJ2-2 and V is TRBV5-1; no clear D gene. The sample was blood, taken at baseline. The CDR3 DNA sequence: TGCGCCAGCAGCTTGGACAGAGCTACCGGGGAGCTGTTTTTT. Translated: CASSLDRATGELFF.